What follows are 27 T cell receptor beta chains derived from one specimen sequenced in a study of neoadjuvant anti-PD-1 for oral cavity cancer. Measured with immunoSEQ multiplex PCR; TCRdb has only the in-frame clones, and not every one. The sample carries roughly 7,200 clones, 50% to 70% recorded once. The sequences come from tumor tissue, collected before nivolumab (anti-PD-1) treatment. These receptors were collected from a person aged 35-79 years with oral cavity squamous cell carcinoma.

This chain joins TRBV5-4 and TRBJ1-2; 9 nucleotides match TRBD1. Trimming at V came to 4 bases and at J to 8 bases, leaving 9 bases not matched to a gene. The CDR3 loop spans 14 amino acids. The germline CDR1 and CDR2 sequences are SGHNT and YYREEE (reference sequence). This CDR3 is CASSPEGQGKGYTF. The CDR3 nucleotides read TGTGCCAGCAGCCCGGAGGGACAGGGAAAGGGCTACACCTTC.

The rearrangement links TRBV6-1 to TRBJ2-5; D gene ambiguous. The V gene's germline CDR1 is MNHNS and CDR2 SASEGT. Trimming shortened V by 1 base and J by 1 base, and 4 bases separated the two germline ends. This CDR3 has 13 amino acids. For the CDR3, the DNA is TGTGCCAGCAGTGAAGACGTCCAAGAGACCCAGTACTTC. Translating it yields CASSEDVQETQYF.

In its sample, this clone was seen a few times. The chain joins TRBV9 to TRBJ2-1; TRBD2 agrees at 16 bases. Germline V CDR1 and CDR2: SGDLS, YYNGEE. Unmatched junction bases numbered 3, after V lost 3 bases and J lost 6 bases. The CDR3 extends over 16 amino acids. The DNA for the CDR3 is TGTGCCAGCAGCGCGGGACTAGCGGGAGGGCCCAATGAGCAGTTCTTC. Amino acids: CASSAGLAGGPNEQFF.

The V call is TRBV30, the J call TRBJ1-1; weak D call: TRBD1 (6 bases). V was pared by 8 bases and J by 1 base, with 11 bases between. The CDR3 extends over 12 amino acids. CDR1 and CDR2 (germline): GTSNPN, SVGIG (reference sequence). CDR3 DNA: TGTGCCCGGGGACAACAGAACACTGAAGCTTTCTTT. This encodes CARGQQNTEAFF.

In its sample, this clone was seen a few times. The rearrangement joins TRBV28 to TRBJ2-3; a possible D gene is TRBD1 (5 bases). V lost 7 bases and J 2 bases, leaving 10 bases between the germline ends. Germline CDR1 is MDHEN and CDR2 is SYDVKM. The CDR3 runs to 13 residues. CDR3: CASTMDTTDTQYF. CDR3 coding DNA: TGTGCCAGCACCATGGACACCACAGATACGCAGTATTTT.

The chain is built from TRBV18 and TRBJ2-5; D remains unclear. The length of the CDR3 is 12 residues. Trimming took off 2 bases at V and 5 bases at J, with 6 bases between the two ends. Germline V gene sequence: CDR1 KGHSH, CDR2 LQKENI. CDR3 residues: CASSPGLETQYF. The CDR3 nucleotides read TGTGCCAGCTCACCAGGGTTGGAGACCCAGTACTTC.

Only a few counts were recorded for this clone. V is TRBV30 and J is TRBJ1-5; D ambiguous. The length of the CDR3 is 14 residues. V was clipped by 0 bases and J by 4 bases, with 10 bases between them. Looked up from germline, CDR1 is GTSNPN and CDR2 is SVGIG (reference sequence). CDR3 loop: CAWSVGALNQPQHF. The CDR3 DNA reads TGTGCCTGGAGTGTAGGCGCCCTGAATCAGCCCCAGCATTTT.

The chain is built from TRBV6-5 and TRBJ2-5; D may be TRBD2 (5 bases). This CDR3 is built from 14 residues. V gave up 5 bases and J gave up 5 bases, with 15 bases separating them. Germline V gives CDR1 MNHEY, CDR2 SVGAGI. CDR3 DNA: TGTGCCAGCAGTCATACTAGGCCGGCGGAGACCCAGTACTTC. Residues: CASSHTRPAETQYF.

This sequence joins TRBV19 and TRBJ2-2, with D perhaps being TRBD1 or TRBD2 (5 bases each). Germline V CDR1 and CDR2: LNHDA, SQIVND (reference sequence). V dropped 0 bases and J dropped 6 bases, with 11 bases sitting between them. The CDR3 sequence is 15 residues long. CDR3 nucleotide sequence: TGTGCCAGTAGTATAGACCCAGGGACCCCCGGGGAGCTGTTTTTT. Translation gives CASSIDPGTPGELFF.

This CDR3 reads CASSLTALSQNSPLHF. CDR3 nucleotide sequence: TGCGCCAGCAGCTTAACCGCGCTGTCACAGAATTCACCCCTCCACTTT. The chain joins TRBV5-1 to TRBJ1-6; D gene ambiguous. The CDR3 runs 16 residues. Trimming cost V 2 bases and J 7 bases, with 16 bases left between them. Germline CDR1 SGHRS, CDR2 YFSETQ.

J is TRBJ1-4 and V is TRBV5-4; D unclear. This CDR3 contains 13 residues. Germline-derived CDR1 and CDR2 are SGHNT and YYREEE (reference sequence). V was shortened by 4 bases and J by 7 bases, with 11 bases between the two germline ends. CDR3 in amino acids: CASSPQRGEKLFF. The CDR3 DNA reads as TGTGCCAGCAGCCCCCAGCGGGGTGAAAAACTGTTTTTT.

The CDR3 protein is CASSPGRAHEAFF. CDR3 nucleotide sequence: TGTGCCAGCTCACCGGGCAGGGCTCATGAAGCTTTCTTT. The V gene is TRBV18, the J gene TRBJ1-1; a possible D gene is TRBD1 (5 bases). CDR1 is KGHSH, CDR2 LQKENI, per germline. Trimming removed 3 bases from V and 7 bases from J, with 12 bases in between. The CDR3 is made up of 13 amino acids.

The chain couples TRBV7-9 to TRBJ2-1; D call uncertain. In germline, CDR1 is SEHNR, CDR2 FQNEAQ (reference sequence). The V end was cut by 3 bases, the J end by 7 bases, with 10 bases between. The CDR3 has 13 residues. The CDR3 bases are TGTGCCAGCAGCTTTTCCGTGGGGAATGAGCAGTTCTTC. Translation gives CASSFSVGNEQFF.

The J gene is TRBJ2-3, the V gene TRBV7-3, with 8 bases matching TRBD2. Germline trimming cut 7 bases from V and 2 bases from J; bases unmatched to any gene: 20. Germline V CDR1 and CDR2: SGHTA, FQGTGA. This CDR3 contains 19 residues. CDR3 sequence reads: CASIHPPSGRRSDTDTQYF. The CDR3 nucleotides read TGTGCCAGCATCCACCCCCCCAGCGGGAGAAGGTCTGACACAGATACGCAGTATTTT.

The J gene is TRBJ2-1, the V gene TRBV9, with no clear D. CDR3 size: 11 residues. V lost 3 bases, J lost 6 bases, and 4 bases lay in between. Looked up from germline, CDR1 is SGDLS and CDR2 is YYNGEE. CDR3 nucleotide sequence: TGTGCCAGCAGCGGGCCCAATGAGCAGTTCTTC. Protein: CASSGPNEQFF.

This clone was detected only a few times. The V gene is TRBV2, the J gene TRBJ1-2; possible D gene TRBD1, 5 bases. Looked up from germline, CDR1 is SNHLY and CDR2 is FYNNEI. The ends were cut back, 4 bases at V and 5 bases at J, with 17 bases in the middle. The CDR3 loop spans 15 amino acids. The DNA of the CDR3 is TGTGCCAGCAGTGCGGGGACGGGTGCTTTTTATGGCTACACCTTC. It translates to CASSAGTGAFYGYTF.

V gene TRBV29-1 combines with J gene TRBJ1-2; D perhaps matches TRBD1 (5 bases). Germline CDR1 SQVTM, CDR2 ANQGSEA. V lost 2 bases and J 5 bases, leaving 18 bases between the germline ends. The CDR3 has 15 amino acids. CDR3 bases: TGCAGCGTTGAAAGCCCGACCGAGCGGGGGTATGGCTACACCTTC. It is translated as CSVESPTERGYGYTF.

CDR3 DNA sequence: TGTGCCAGCGTTGGTAATGAGCAGTTCTTC. This sequence encodes CASVGNEQFF. V gene TRBV28 combines with J gene TRBJ2-1, with D uncertain. The CDR3 has 10 amino acids. With 8 bases removed from V and 7 bases from J, the gap between germline ends came to 6 bases. Germline V gene lookup returns CDR1 MDHEN and CDR2 SYDVKM.

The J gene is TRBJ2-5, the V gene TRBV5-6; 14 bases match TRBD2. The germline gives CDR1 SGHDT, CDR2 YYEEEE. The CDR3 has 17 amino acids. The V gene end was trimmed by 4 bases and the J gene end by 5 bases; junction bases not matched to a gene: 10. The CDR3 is CASSPGGLAGVSETQYF. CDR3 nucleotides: TGTGCCAGCAGCCCGGGGGGACTAGCGGGAGTATCGGAGACCCAGTACTTC.

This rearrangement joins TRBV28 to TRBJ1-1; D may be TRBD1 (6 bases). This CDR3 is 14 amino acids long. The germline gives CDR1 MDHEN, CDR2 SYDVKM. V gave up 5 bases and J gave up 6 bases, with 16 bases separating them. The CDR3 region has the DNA TGTGCCAGCAGTACAAGGACAGAAAGGGCTGAAGCTTTCTTT. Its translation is CASSTRTERAEAFF.

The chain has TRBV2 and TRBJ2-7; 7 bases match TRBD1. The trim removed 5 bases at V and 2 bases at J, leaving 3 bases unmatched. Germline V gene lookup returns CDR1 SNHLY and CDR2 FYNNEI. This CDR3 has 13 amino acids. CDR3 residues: CASSTGTAYEQYF. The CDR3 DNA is TGTGCCAGCAGTACCGGGACAGCCTACGAGCAGTACTTC.

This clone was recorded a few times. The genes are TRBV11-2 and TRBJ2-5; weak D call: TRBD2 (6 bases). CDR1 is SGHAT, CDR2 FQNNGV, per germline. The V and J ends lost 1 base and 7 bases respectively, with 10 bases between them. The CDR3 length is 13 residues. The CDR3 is CASSLVGGRTQYF. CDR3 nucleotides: TGTGCCAGCAGCTTAGTTGGAGGGCGGACCCAGTACTTC.

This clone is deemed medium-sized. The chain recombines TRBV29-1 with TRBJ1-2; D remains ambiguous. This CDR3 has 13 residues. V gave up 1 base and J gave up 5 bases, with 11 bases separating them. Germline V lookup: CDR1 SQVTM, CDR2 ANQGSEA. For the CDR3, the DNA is TGCAGCGTTGAAGCCCAGGTCGGGTATGGCTACACCTTC. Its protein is CSVEAQVGYGYTF.

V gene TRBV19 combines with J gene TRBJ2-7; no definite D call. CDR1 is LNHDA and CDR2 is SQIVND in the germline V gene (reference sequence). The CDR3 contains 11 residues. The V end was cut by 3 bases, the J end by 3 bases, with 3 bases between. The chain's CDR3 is CASSIDYEQYF. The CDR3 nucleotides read TGTGCCAGTAGTATCGACTACGAGCAGTACTTC. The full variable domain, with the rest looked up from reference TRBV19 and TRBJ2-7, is DGGITQSPKYLFRKEGQNVTLSCEQNLNHDAMYWYRQDPGQGLRLIYYSQIVNDFQKGDIAEGYSVSREKKESFPLTVTSAQKNPTAFYLCASSIDYEQYFGPGTRLTVT.

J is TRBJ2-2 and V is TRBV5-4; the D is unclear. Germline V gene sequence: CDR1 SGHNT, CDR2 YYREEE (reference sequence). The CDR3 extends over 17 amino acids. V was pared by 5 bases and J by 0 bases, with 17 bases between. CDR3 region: CASSLGWASTNTGELFF. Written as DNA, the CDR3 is TGTGCCAGCAGTCTGGGCTGGGCCTCTACGAACACCGGGGAGCTGTTTTTT.

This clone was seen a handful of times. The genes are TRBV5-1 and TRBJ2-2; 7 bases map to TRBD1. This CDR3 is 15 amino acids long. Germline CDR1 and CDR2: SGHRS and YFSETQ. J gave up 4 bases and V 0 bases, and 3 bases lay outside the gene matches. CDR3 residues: CASSLEGASTGELFF. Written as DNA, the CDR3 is TGCGCCAGCAGCTTGGAGGGGGCGAGCACCGGGGAGCTGTTTTTT. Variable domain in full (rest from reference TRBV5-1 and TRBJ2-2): KAGVTQTPRYLIKTRGQQVTLSCSPISGHRSVSWYQQTPGQGLQFLFEYFSETQRNKGNFPGRFSGRQFSNSRSEMNVSTLELGDSALYLCASSLEGASTGELFFGEGSRLTVL.

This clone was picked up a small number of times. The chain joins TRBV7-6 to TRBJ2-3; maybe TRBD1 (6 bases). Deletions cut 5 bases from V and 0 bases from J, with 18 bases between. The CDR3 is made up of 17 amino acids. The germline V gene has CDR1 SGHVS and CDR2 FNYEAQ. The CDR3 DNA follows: TGTGCCAGCAGCCCCCCCCGGGCCAGGGGTAGCACAGATACGCAGTATTTT. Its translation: CASSPPRARGSTDTQYF.